This TCR beta chain is from a study of cytomegalovirus exposure and HLA in healthy donors. Study-level information: Early on, a data release was issued that held 85 million to 95 million unique TCRs from HLA-typed donors. General study points: In a later analysis, the majority of CMV-associated beta chains seemingly showed HLA restriction. According to reports, the classifier identified cytomegalovirus status with high specificity and sensitivity. The listing of approximately 160 TCR beta chains classed them as cytomegalovirus-associated.

About this clone itself: Antigen: not known.

This CDR3 has 15 residues. With 5 bases clipped from V and 2 bases from J, the junction kept 6 bases outside the gene matches. Germline CDR1 is GTSNPN and CDR2 is SVGIG (reference sequence). PCR was performed using 60 Vbeta and 13 Jbeta primers. Assay: immunoSEQ multiplex PCR; the TCRdb copy retains only in-frame clones and omits some. Found here are 200,000 to 300,000 clones, almost 85% of them singletons; the top ten hold 2% to 2.5%. Sequenced input: PBMCs. This TCR was sampled from a woman aged 40 to 55 in good health and CMV-seropositive. The J gene is TRBJ1-5, the V gene TRBV30, with TRBD1 matching over 10 bases. The chain's CDR3 is CAWARGTGGNQPQHF. CDR3 coding DNA: TGTGCCTGGGCCCGGGGGACAGGGGGCAATCAGCCCCAGCATTTT.